This is a list of T cell receptor beta chains from one sample in a study of T cell responses to AZD1222 COVID-19 vaccine. Repertoires were generated with immunoSEQ multiplex PCR, while TCRdb's copy carries only in-frame clones and drops some. Seen here are 130,000 or so clones, 75% to 95% observed once, and the top ten hold about 5.2%. The sample in question was peripheral blood, obtained on day 0 of AZD1222 vaccination. The receptors shown here come from an adult in good health. Both conserved end residues are part of each CDR3. Each record gives: CDR3 protein, CDR3 DNA, clone size, D gene, J gene, V gene. The D gene is left open where the match is weak. Clone size is shown for a subset of rows, as once, few, many or a class of expanded clone.

CDR3: CASSVDSGGSSYNSPLHF; DNA: TGTGCCAGCAGCGTAGATTCCGGGGGGAGCTCCTATAATTCACCCCTCCACTTT; size: -; D: -; J: TRBJ1-6; V: TRBV9
CDR3: CASSPWGGGNTEAFF; DNA: TGTGCCAGCAGCCCCTGGGGTGGGGGCAACACTGAAGCTTTCTTT; size: -; D: -; J: TRBJ1-1; V: TRBV9
CDR3: CASIYRDSTYEQYF; DNA: TGTGCCAGCATCTATCGGGACAGTACCTACGAGCAGTACTTC; size: -; D: TRBD1; J: TRBJ2-7; V: TRBV27
CDR3: CASSDPGHLYGYTF; DNA: TGTGCCAGCAGTGACCCGGGACACCTTTATGGCTACACCTTC; size: -; D: -; J: TRBJ1-2; V: TRBV6-1
CDR3: CASSMEGSGGYGYTF; DNA: TGTGCCAGTAGTATGGAAGGCAGCGGGGGGTATGGCTACACCTTC; size: -; D: -; J: TRBJ1-2; V: TRBV19
CDR3: CAWGDREAFF; DNA: TGTGCCTGGGGGGACAGGGAAGCTTTCTTT; size: -; D: TRBD1; J: TRBJ1-1; V: TRBV30
CDR3: CASSLGDDQPQHF; DNA: TGTGCCAGCAGCTTGGGGGATGATCAGCCCCAGCATTTT; size: -; D: -; J: TRBJ1-5; V: TRBV5-4
CDR3: CASSPWAGGAGSLAEQYF; DNA: TGTGCCAGCAGTCCCTGGGCAGGGGGCGCGGGAAGTTTGGCCGAGCAGTACTTC; size: -; D: TRBD1; J: TRBJ2-7; V: TRBV27
CDR3: CASMDGLFPGYTF; DNA: TGTGCCAGCATGGACGGCCTGTTCCCTGGCTACACCTTC; size: -; D: -; J: TRBJ1-2; V: TRBV19
CDR3: CASSLSRTGRETQYF; DNA: TGTGCCAGCAGTTTATCGCGGACAGGGCGGGAGACCCAGTACTTC; size: -; D: TRBD1; J: TRBJ2-5; V: TRBV28
CDR3: CASSFQPTTGREELFF; DNA: TGTGCCAGCAGCTTCCAACCAACGACAGGGCGGGAGGAGCTGTTTTTT; size: -; D: -; J: TRBJ2-2; V: TRBV9
CDR3: CASTGYEQYF; DNA: TGTGCCAGCACAGGGTACGAGCAGTACTTC; size: once; D: -; J: TRBJ2-7; V: TRBV28
CDR3: CSELTGETQYF; DNA: TGCAGCGAATTGACTGGGGAGACCCAGTACTTC; size: once; D: -; J: TRBJ2-5; V: TRBV20-1
CDR3: CASWGGQMKKLFF; DNA: TGTGCCAGTTGGGGGGGACAGATGAAAAAACTGTTTTTT; size: -; D: TRBD1; J: TRBJ1-4; V: TRBV19
CDR3: CASSLGWGTEAFF; DNA: TGTGCCAGCAGCTTAGGTTGGGGCACTGAAGCTTTCTTT; size: once; D: -; J: TRBJ1-1; V: TRBV7-9
CDR3: CASGAGNTIYF; DNA: TGTGCCAGCGGTGCGGGGAACACCATATATTTT; size: -; D: -; J: TRBJ1-3; V: TRBV7-9
CDR3: CASSLDGSTGTEAFF; DNA: TGTGCCAGCAGCTTAGACGGTTCAACCGGGACTGAAGCTTTCTTT; size: -; D: -; J: TRBJ1-1; V: TRBV11-3
CDR3: CASSQLGTGATEAFF; DNA: TGTGCCAGCAGCCAGCTCGGGACAGGGGCAACTGAAGCTTTCTTT; size: -; D: TRBD1; J: TRBJ1-1; V: TRBV4-2
CDR3: CASSQILGGGADTQYF; DNA: TGTGCCAGCAGCCAGATTCTAGGGGGCGGGGCAGATACGCAGTATTTT; size: -; D: -; J: TRBJ2-3; V: TRBV3-1/TRBV3-2
CDR3: CATSRELRTGTGETQYF; DNA: TGTGCCACCAGCAGGGAATTAAGGACAGGCACGGGAGAGACCCAGTACTTC; size: -; D: TRBD1; J: TRBJ2-5; V: TRBV15
CDR3: CASSDSTGAYGYTF; DNA: TGTGCCAGCAGTGACTCGACGGGGGCTTATGGCTACACCTTC; size: -; D: -; J: TRBJ1-2; V: TRBV6-4
CDR3: CSASGGAPGTDTQYF; DNA: TGCAGTGCTAGTGGAGGGGCGCCTGGCACAGATACGCAGTATTTT; size: once; D: -; J: TRBJ2-3; V: TRBV20-1
CDR3: CASSHSGTGITPLHF; DNA: TGTGCCAGCAGCCATTCCGGGACAGGGATTACACCCCTCCACTTT; size: -; D: TRBD1; J: TRBJ1-6; V: TRBV7-2
CDR3: CAWTSGGGGETQYF; DNA: TGTGCCTGGACCTCTGGGGGGGGAGGAGAGACCCAGTACTTC; size: -; D: TRBD2; J: TRBJ2-5; V: TRBV30
CDR3: CAWRQGSTNEKLFF; DNA: TGTGCCTGGAGGCAGGGTTCAACTAATGAAAAACTGTTTTTT; size: few; D: -; J: TRBJ1-4; V: TRBV30
CDR3: CASISTGTGVSEAFF; DNA: TGTGCCAGTATCTCGACCGGGACAGGAGTGTCTGAAGCTTTCTTT; size: once; D: TRBD1; J: TRBJ1-1; V: TRBV19
CDR3: CASSPGPSPRELFF; DNA: TGTGCCAGCAGCCCGGGTCCCTCACCCAGGGAGCTGTTTTTT; size: -; D: -; J: TRBJ2-2; V: TRBV3-1/TRBV3-2
CDR3: CASGRGDRGVHEAFF; DNA: TGTGCTAGTGGCCGCGGTGACAGGGGCGTTCATGAAGCTTTCTTT; size: -; D: TRBD1; J: TRBJ1-1; V: TRBV12-5